Shown below are 2 T cell receptor beta chains from a single sample sequenced in a study of blood T cell repertoires in COVID-19. The data were produced by immunoSEQ multiplex PCR, yet TCRdb's version contains in-frame clones alone and is incomplete. The sample carries a few hundred thousand clones, 70% to 75% recorded once. The material sequenced was peripheral blood. The source of these receptors is a woman over 75 with acute or convalescent COVID-19.

This chain uses TRBV6-5 with TRBJ1-2; D might be TRBD1 (5 bases). The CDR3 runs 15 residues. Germline V gene sequence: CDR1 MNHEY, CDR2 SVGAGI. The V end was cut by 2 bases, the J end by 0 bases, with 10 bases between. Written as DNA, the CDR3 is TGTGCCAGCAGTTACAGGCAGGGCTCTAACTATGGCTACACCTTC. Protein sequence: CASSYRQGSNYGYTF.

The chain combines TRBV5-1 with TRBJ2-1; possibly TRBD1 for D (5 bases). CDR1 is SGHRS, CDR2 YFSETQ, per germline. V lost 0 bases to trimming and J lost 5 bases, with 12 bases between them. This CDR3 has 15 residues. The DNA of the CDR3 is TGCGCCAGCAGCTTGGAGGCCTTGGGGCACAATGAGCAGTTCTTC. Amino acids: CASSLEALGHNEQFF.